Below, 4 T cell receptor beta chains from the same sample are listed, as sequenced in a study of cytomegalovirus exposure and HLA in healthy donors. The PCR was carried out with 60 Vbeta primers and 13 Jbeta primers. Sequenced by immunoSEQ multiplex PCR; TCRdb stores in-frame clones only, minus some. The profile shows 90,000 to 130,000 clones, over 60% of them singletons. Sequencing was done on a sample of PBMCs. The source of these receptors is a man between 25 and 39 years old in good health and CMV-seropositive.

In this sample, this clone turned up once. The gene calls are TRBV2 and TRBJ1-2; 7 bases are shared with TRBD1. In germline, CDR1 is SNHLY, CDR2 FYNNEI. CDR3 length: 15 amino acids. Trimming removed 3 bases from V and 4 bases from J; junction bases left unmatched: 8. CDR3 DNA: TGTGCCAGCAGTGAGCGGACAGGCGAAGTCTATGGCTACACCTTC. Its protein is CASSERTGEVYGYTF.

The chain uses TRBV28 and TRBJ1-6, with TRBD1 matching 7 bases. Trimming took 7 bases from V and 6 from J; bases not matched to a gene: 6. CDR1 is MDHEN and CDR2 is SYDVKM in the germline V gene. The CDR3 consists of 14 residues. In DNA, the CDR3 is TGTGCCAGCAACCGGGACAGCGTTAATTCACCCCTCCACTTT. Protein sequence: CASNRDSVNSPLHF.

There are a few counts of this clone. The rearrangement uses TRBV5-4 and TRBJ1-6; 10 bases map to TRBD1. The length of the CDR3 is 15 residues. Germline V gene data show CDR1 as SGHNT and CDR2 as YYREEE (reference sequence). V gave up 4 bases and J gave up 5 bases; unmatched junction bases: 3. The CDR3 region is CASSPGQGDNSPLHF. CDR3 coding DNA: TGTGCCAGCAGCCCCGGACAGGGGGATAATTCACCCCTCCACTTT.

The chain employs TRBV5-4 and TRBJ1-2, with no clear D. Germline V gene sequence: CDR1 SGHNT, CDR2 YYREEE (reference sequence). V was pared by 0 bases and J by 8 bases, with 8 bases between. This CDR3 comprises 12 residues. The chain's CDR3 is CASSLDVEGYTF. CDR3 coding DNA: TGTGCCAGCAGCTTGGACGTGGAGGGCTACACCTTC.